The T cell receptor (beta chain) under discussion was sequenced for a study of human T cells and chemical hapten exposure (dated by TCRdb to the early 2020s). With regard to the full study: For sensitization, 2% DPC in acetone was applied to a 2 cm by 2 cm area of upper inner arm skin. Patients additionally received weekly therapeutic DPC doses to the scalp throughout the roughly 25-week study period. Patch testing was performed on the upper back with Finn chambers containing 0.01% DPC, and the patch tests were scored after 6 days according to International Contact Dermatitis Research Group standards. The patient cohort, mostly female, included alopecia areata with under or over 50% scalp involvement, alopecia totalis and alopecia universalis. The libraries were sequenced as a pool, and the TCR yield per sample differed mostly because of small variations in library volumes within the pool. In alopecia patients, the study followed how the peripheral blood TCR repertoire changed in vivo over primary and secondary sensitization to diphenylcyclopropenone (DPC), a hapten. Blood samples were taken from patients before sensitization (week 0) and then at 2, 6 and about 24 weeks after DPC sensitization. Blood for TCR sequencing was provided by twenty-nine alopecia patients at one to four time points (pre-sensitization, 2, 6 and 24 weeks).

Points on this clonotype: Its cognate antigen has yet to be identified. Base qualities are not at hand, and no much larger clone is one base apart.

The library was generated by RACE. The instrument given in TCRdb is NextSeq 500. During library preparation, unique molecular identifiers were attached to individual cDNA molecules so that TCRs could be counted quantitatively and reproducibly. From each blood RNA sample, both TCR alpha and TCR beta chains were sequenced. In the paper's pipeline: The median number of TCRs per sample was approximately 93,000, ranging from roughly 20,000 to 690,600. V, J and CDR3 annotation of the TCR reads was performed with the Decombinator software suite. For the PS versus PT1 abundance plots, all samples were subsampled to the same number of TCRs (28,000). TCRs were defined as expanded if absent before sensitization and observed at least eight times at the 2-week time point. TCRdb applied fastp at Q25 and MiXCR to the public reads, then kept only in-frame beta chains. Identical CDR3 protein sequences are pooled into one entry, listed with their most common genes and DNA. The V and J calls come from TCRdb's annotation, not from the publication. The sample includes about 110,000 distinct CDR3 sequences, with approximately 36% observed a single time. The biggest ten clones account for around 2.8% of the sample.

CDR1 and CDR2 are drawn from the germline V gene: MDHEN, SYDVKM. Relative to germline, V is missing 2 bases and J is missing 6 bases, with 6 bases of the junction outside any gene match. The cysteine opens and the phenylalanine closes a CDR3 of 15 amino acids. The CDR3 DNA has 45 bases and is translated from base 1. According to the study, the label for this sample's time point signals: patch test 3, about 24 weeks after DPC sensitization. The intended sense of this specimen's treatment or condition label: therapeutic diphenylcyclopropenone sensitization with weekly scalp DPC. At each patch-test visit, blood was drawn before the patch test was applied. Eligible patients were aged 18 to 70, diagnosed with alopecia, deemed suitable for DPC therapy, and excluded if pregnant. Total RNA was extracted from unfractionated whole blood collected in Tempus Blood RNA tubes. The full study reports these points: DPC sensitization did not change how many TCRs were above 1 in 1000 frequency, and no evidence was found of alterations in global repertoire structure. Because all patients had alopecia, a presumed autoimmune disease, the immune response of the patients might differ from that of healthy individuals. After repeated subsampling, changes were observed in the strength of the expansion versus patch-test correlation and in the threshold at which the correlation became significant. Patch test score was positively correlated with the number of PT1 expanded TCRs, with significance at thresholds 8, 16 and 32 but not at 4. Significantly more large CDR3 similarity clusters were formed by expanded TCRs than by pre-sensitization or healthy control sets, consistent with antigen-driven responses.

The receptor was derived from a man between 40 and 49 years old with alopecia areata. Some clones in this sample may be carry-over from other donors' samples. Rearrangement joined TRBV28 to TRBJ1-4, and TRBD1 aligns with 7 junction nucleotides. The sample in question was whole blood, obtained in connection with sensitization to the hapten diphenylcyclopropenone (DPC). Here is the DNA: TGTGCCAGCAGTTTAGATGGGACAGCTTATGAAAAACTGTTTTTT. The translation is CASSLDGTAYEKLFF.